The rows below give T cell receptor beta chains drawn from one sample of a study of blood T cell repertoires in COVID-19. The data were produced by immunoSEQ multiplex PCR, yet TCRdb's version contains in-frame clones alone and is incomplete. The sample consists of roughly 230,000 clones, 70% to 90% of them appearing once. The sample consisted of PBMCs or T cells enriched from blood (not recorded which). All receptors come from a woman in her forties or fifties who had been exposed to COVID-19. Both conserved end residues are part of each CDR3. A D gene is named only where the DNA matches it firmly. Expanded clones are given a class, and other clones once, few, many or no size at all.

J: TRBJ1-5; V: TRBV6-1; size: NA; D: NA; DNA: TGTGCCAGCAGTGAAGGTGAGGGGGTCTATAGCAATCAGCCCCAGCATTTT; CDR3: CASSEGEGVYSNQPQHF
J: TRBJ2-1; V: TRBV4-1; size: NA; D: NA; DNA: TGCGCCAGCAGCCCCCTGCTAGGCTCGGGGATAAATGAGCAGTTCTTC; CDR3: CASSPLLGSGINEQFF
J: TRBJ1-1; V: TRBV19; size: NA; D: NA; DNA: TGTGCCAGTAGTAGGACAGTGAGGGACACTGAAGCTTTCTTT; CDR3: CASSRTVRDTEAFF
J: TRBJ1-2; V: TRBV2; size: NA; D: NA; DNA: TGTGCCAGCAGTGAACGGAGCTATGGCTACACCTTC; CDR3: CASSERSYGYTF
J: TRBJ1-6; V: TRBV9; size: NA; D: NA; DNA: TGTGCCAGCAGCCCTACTGCGAGCTCCTATAATTCACCCCTCCACTTT; CDR3: CASSPTASSYNSPLHF
J: TRBJ1-6; V: TRBV14; size: NA; D: NA; DNA: TGTGCCAGCAGCCCCGGAGGATCACCCCTCCACTTT; CDR3: CASSPGGSPLHF
J: TRBJ1-6; V: TRBV5-1; size: NA; D: NA; DNA: TGCGCCAGCAGCTTGGAGGCGGCCTCCTATAATTCACCCCTCCACTTT; CDR3: CASSLEAASYNSPLHF
J: TRBJ1-6; V: TRBV3-1/TRBV3-2; size: NA; D: NA; DNA: TGTGCCAGCAGCCAACAGACCCCCGGAGGGTCACCCCTCCACTTT; CDR3: CASSQQTPGGSPLHF
J: TRBJ2-3; V: TRBV7-8; size: NA; D: TRBD2; DNA: TGTGCCAGCAGCTTACAAGTAGCGGGGACTAGCACAGATACGCAGTATTTT; CDR3: CASSLQVAGTSTDTQYF
J: TRBJ1-1; V: TRBV28; size: NA; D: NA; DNA: TGTGCCAGCAGTCTAAACCAGGGGGAAGCTTTCTTT; CDR3: CASSLNQGEAFF
J: TRBJ1-2; V: TRBV28; size: NA; D: TRBD1; DNA: TGTGCCAGCAGTTTACGGCCGGGACAGAGTCCTATGGGCTACACCTTC; CDR3: CASSLRPGQSPMGYTF
J: TRBJ1-2; V: TRBV28; size: few; D: TRBD1; DNA: TGTGCCAGCAGGAAGGGACAGGCCTATGGCTACACCTTC; CDR3: CASRKGQAYGYTF
J: TRBJ1-2; V: TRBV18; size: few; D: NA; DNA: TGTGCCAGCTCGCCCAGTCGACAGGAGGATGGCTACACCTTC; CDR3: CASSPSRQEDGYTF
J: TRBJ2-5; V: TRBV2; size: once; D: NA; DNA: TGTGCCAGCAGGGCGGGCCAAGAGACCCAGTACTTC; CDR3: CASRAGQETQYF
J: TRBJ1-1; V: TRBV11-2; size: few; D: NA; DNA: TGTGCCAGCAGCTTAGGCAGGGTTAACACTGAAGCTTTCTTT; CDR3: CASSLGRVNTEAFF
J: TRBJ2-1; V: TRBV5-4; size: NA; D: TRBD2; DNA: TGTGCCAGCAGCTTGGGGCCTAGCGGGGGTAGCTCCTACAATGAGCAGTTCTTC; CDR3: CASSLGPSGGSSYNEQFF
J: TRBJ2-6; V: TRBV3-1/TRBV3-2; size: NA; D: NA; DNA: TGTGCCAGCAGCCACTACAGTTCTGGGGCCAACGTCCTGACTTTC; CDR3: CASSHYSSGANVLTF
J: TRBJ1-2; V: TRBV5-6; size: NA; D: TRBD1; DNA: TGTGCCAGCAGCTTGGCCAGGGGGCAAGGCTACACCTTC; CDR3: CASSLARGQGYTF
J: TRBJ1-2; V: TRBV10-3; size: NA; D: TRBD1; DNA: TGTGCCATCAGTGATATGGGACAGGGCCCGGAGGGCTACACCTTC; CDR3: CAISDMGQGPEGYTF
J: TRBJ2-7; V: TRBV19; size: NA; D: TRBD2; DNA: TGTGCCAGTAGCCCTAGCGGTGGACCCTTTTACGAGCAGTACTTC; CDR3: CASSPSGGPFYEQYF
J: TRBJ1-5; V: TRBV6-5; size: NA; D: NA; DNA: TGTGCCAGCAGGGTGGAGGACTGGCGTATTGGGCCCCAGCATTTT; CDR3: CASRVEDWRIGPQHF
J: TRBJ1-2; V: TRBV5-1; size: once; D: NA; DNA: TGCGCCAGCAGCCCCGGACAGCTCTATGGCTACACCTTC; CDR3: CASSPGQLYGYTF
J: TRBJ2-5; V: TRBV19; size: NA; D: NA; DNA: TGTGCCACCGAACAGGGTGGGGCCCAGTACTTC; CDR3: CATEQGGAQYF
J: TRBJ1-5; V: TRBV3-1/TRBV3-2; size: NA; D: NA; DNA: TGTGCCAGCAGCCAAGGCGTGTGGGCTAACAGCAATCAGCCCCAGCATTTT; CDR3: CASSQGVWANSNQPQHF
J: TRBJ1-3; V: TRBV3-1/TRBV3-2; size: NA; D: TRBD1; DNA: TGTGCCAGCAGCCAGCGGACAGGGAGGATGACAGGGGGAAACACCATATATTTT; CDR3: CASSQRTGRMTGGNTIYF
J: TRBJ2-7; V: TRBV6-2/TRBV6-3; size: NA; D: NA; DNA: TGTGCCAGCAGTTACTGGGGCGTTTCCTACGAGCAGTACTTC; CDR3: CASSYWGVSYEQYF
J: TRBJ2-1; V: TRBV4-1; size: NA; D: TRBD2; DNA: TGCGCCAGCAGCCAAGAGGGGAGCGGGGGCCCATTCGATGAGCAGTTCTTC; CDR3: CASSQEGSGGPFDEQFF
J: TRBJ2-2; V: TRBV10-3; size: NA; D: NA; DNA: TGTGCCATCAGCACGACCTTGACAGACACCGGGGAGCTGTTTTTT; CDR3: CAISTTLTDTGELFF
J: TRBJ1-2; V: TRBV2; size: NA; D: NA; DNA: TGTGCCAGCAGAGGTCTACGGGGGGCTAACTATGGCTACACCTTC; CDR3: CASRGLRGANYGYTF
J: TRBJ2-2; V: TRBV21-1; size: NA; D: NA; DNA: TGTGCCAGCAGCAAAGCGGGGGGACTCACCGGGGAGCTGTTTTTT; CDR3: CASSKAGGLTGELFF
J: TRBJ2-3; V: TRBV19; size: NA; D: TRBD1; DNA: TGTGCCAGTAGTATATCCACAGGGGGCCGGACAGATACGCAGTATTTT; CDR3: CASSISTGGRTDTQYF
J: TRBJ2-5; V: TRBV7-2; size: NA; D: NA; DNA: TGTGCCAGCAGCCAAAACAGGGTGGAGACCCAGTACTTC; CDR3: CASSQNRVETQYF
J: TRBJ1-2; V: TRBV24-1; size: NA; D: TRBD1; DNA: TGTGCCACCAGTAACAGGGGTATCGGCTATGGCTACACCTTC; CDR3: CATSNRGIGYGYTF
J: TRBJ2-3; V: TRBV10-3; size: NA; D: NA; DNA: TGTGCCATCTCCACAGGGACCACAGATACGCAGTATTTT; CDR3: CAISTGTTDTQYF
J: TRBJ2-1; V: TRBV7-9; size: NA; D: TRBD1; DNA: TGTGCCAGCAGCTTACGGCAGGGGGCTAAAAGTGAGCAGTTCTTC; CDR3: CASSLRQGAKSEQFF
J: TRBJ2-1; V: TRBV9; size: NA; D: NA; DNA: TGTGCCAGCAGCGTCGCCACTGGGGGGGCAGTTCTCAATGAGCAGTTCTTC; CDR3: CASSVATGGAVLNEQFF
J: TRBJ1-3; V: TRBV28; size: few; D: TRBD1; DNA: TGTGCCAGCAGTCCCCCAGGGGGAATTGGGAACACCATATATTTT; CDR3: CASSPPGGIGNTIYF
J: TRBJ1-1; V: TRBV19; size: NA; D: NA; DNA: TGTGCCAGTATTCTACCGGACAGCCGCCGCCCCGGTAAAGCTTTCTTT; CDR3: CASILPDSRRPGKAFF
J: TRBJ1-1; V: TRBV7-8; size: NA; D: NA; DNA: TGTGCCAGCAGATACGAGACAGGGAACACTGAAGCTTTCTTT; CDR3: CASRYETGNTEAFF
J: TRBJ2-7; V: TRBV5-1; size: once; D: NA; DNA: TGCGCCAGCAGCCCGGACGGGACAAGATCCTACGAGCAGTACTTC; CDR3: CASSPDGTRSYEQYF
J: TRBJ2-7; V: TRBV19; size: NA; D: NA; DNA: TGTGCCAGTAGTATCACCAGGGACTACGAGCAGTACTTC; CDR3: CASSITRDYEQYF
J: TRBJ1-5; V: TRBV5-1; size: NA; D: TRBD1; DNA: TGCGCCAGTAGCAGGGGGATTAATCAGCCCCAGCATTTT; CDR3: CASSRGINQPQHF
J: TRBJ2-7; V: TRBV21-1; size: NA; D: NA; DNA: TGTGCCAGCATCGTAGACCCCAGACTAGTAGCTGCCGACGAGCAGTACTTC; CDR3: CASIVDPRLVAADEQYF
J: TRBJ2-1; V: TRBV10-3; size: once; D: TRBD1; DNA: TGTGCCTCCCGGGACAGTCCATTCGGTGAGCAGTTCTTC; CDR3: CASRDSPFGEQFF
J: TRBJ2-6; V: TRBV6-5; size: NA; D: TRBD2; DNA: TGTGCCAGCAGTTCTAGCGGGGGTACTGGGGCCAACGTCCTGACTTTC; CDR3: CASSSSGGTGANVLTF
J: TRBJ2-2; V: TRBV29-1; size: NA; D: TRBD1; DNA: TGCAGCGTCCTTTCCGGGACAGGGGCTATGAACACCGGGGAGCTGTTTTTT; CDR3: CSVLSGTGAMNTGELFF
J: TRBJ1-4; V: TRBV30; size: NA; D: NA; DNA: TGTGCCTGGAGTGCTCCCCTACGGGGTGAAAAACTGTTTTTT; CDR3: CAWSAPLRGEKLFF
J: TRBJ1-2; V: TRBV7-9; size: NA; D: NA; DNA: TGTGCCAGCAGCTTCGGGGGGGACAATGGCTACACCTTC; CDR3: CASSFGGDNGYTF
J: TRBJ2-5; V: TRBV27; size: NA; D: TRBD2; DNA: TGTGCCAGCAGTTTATTAGCGGGGGGCCAAGAGACCCAGTACTTC; CDR3: CASSLLAGGQETQYF
J: TRBJ1-2; V: TRBV19; size: NA; D: NA; DNA: TGTGCCAGTAGTATAGACGCCGGACTTGGGTATGGCTACACCTTC; CDR3: CASSIDAGLGYGYTF